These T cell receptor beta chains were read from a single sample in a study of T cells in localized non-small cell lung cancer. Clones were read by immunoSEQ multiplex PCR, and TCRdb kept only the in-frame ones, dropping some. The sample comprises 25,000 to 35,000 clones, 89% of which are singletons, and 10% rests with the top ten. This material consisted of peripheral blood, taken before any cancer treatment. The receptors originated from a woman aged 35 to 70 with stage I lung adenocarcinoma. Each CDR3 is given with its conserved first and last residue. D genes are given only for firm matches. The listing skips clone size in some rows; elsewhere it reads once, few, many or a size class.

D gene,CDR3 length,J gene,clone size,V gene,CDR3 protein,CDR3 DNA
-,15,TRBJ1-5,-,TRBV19,CASSIGVSGGQPQHF,TGTGCCAGTAGTATTGGGGTCTCCGGGGGGCAGCCCCAGCATTTT
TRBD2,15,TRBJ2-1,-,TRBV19,CASSQLAGGRHEQFF,TGTGCCAGTAGCCAACTAGCGGGAGGGCGCCATGAGCAGTTCTTC
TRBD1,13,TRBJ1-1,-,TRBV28,CASSLTGVDEAFF,TGTGCCAGCAGTTTAACAGGGGTGGATGAAGCTTTCTTT
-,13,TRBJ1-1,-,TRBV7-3,CASSVTANTEAFF,TGTGCCAGCAGCGTCACAGCGAACACTGAAGCTTTCTTT
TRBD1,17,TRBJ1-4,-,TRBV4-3,CASSQAEQGASNEKLFF,TGCGCCAGCAGCCAAGCTGAACAGGGGGCCTCTAATGAAAAACTGTTTTTT
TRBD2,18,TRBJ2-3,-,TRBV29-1,CSVENSLGTSSLTDTQYF,TGCAGCGTTGAAAATTCCCTCGGGACTAGCAGCCTCACAGATACGCAGTATTTT
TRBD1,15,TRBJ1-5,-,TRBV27,CASSPGTGGNQPQHF,TGTGCCAGCAGTCCCGGGACAGGGGGTAATCAGCCCCAGCATTTT
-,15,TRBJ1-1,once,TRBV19,CASSTTGFVGTEAFF,TGTGCCAGTAGCACAACAGGGTTCGTAGGGACTGAAGCTTTCTTT
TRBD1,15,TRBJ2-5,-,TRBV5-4,CASSLWDRGGETQYF,TGTGCCAGCAGCTTGTGGGACAGGGGGGGAGAGACCCAGTACTTC
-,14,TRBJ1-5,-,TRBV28,CASSFYTGNQPQHF,TGTGCCAGCAGTTTTTACACGGGCAATCAGCCCCAGCATTTT
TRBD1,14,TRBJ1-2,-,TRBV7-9,CASSLQGANYGYTF,TGTGCCAGCAGCCTACAGGGGGCTAACTATGGCTACACCTTC
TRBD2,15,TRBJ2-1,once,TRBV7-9,CASSLTTSGSNEQFF,TGTGCCAGCAGCTTAACGACTAGCGGGAGTAATGAGCAGTTCTTC
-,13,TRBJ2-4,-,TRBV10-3,CAISDKPLTGRYF,TGTGCCATCAGCGATAAACCCCTAACGGGACGGTACTTC
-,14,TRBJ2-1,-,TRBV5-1,CASSLILPEDEQFF,TGCGCCAGCAGCTTGATACTTCCCGAGGATGAGCAGTTCTTC
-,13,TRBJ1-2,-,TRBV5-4,CASSLTKGPGYTF,TGTGCCAGCAGCTTGACCAAGGGGCCTGGCTACACCTTC
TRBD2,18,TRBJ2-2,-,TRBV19,CASSSPGLAGLNTGELFF,TGTGCCAGTAGTTCGCCGGGACTAGCGGGCCTGAACACCGGGGAGCTGTTTTTT
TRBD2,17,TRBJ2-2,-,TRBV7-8,CASSLVSGRALGGELFF,TGTGCCAGCAGCTTAGTAAGCGGGAGGGCCCTCGGCGGGGAGCTGTTTTTT
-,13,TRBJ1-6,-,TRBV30,CAWSIRRDSPLHF,TGTGCCTGGAGTATAAGGAGGGATTCACCCCTCCACTTT
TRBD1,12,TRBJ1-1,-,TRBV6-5,CASSHAGQQAFF,TGTGCCAGCAGCCATGCGGGACAGCAAGCTTTCTTT
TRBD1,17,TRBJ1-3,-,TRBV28,CASSYPETGFDGNTIYF,TGTGCCAGCAGTTACCCCGAGACAGGGTTTGACGGAAACACCATATATTTT
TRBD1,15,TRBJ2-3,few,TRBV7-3,CASSLGQGRTDTQYF,TGTGCCAGCAGCTTAGGACAGGGTAGGACAGATACGCAGTATTTT
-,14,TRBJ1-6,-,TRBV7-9,CASSYDTPYSPLHF,TGTGCCAGCAGCTACGACACCCCCTATTCACCCCTCCACTTT
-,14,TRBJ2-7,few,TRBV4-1,CASSQFAGTYEQYF,TGCGCCAGCAGCCAATTTGCCGGGACCTACGAGCAGTACTTC
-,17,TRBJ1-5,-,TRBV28,CASSLGVGLLRDQPQHF,TGTGCCAGCAGTTTAGGGGTCGGGCTCCTCAGGGATCAGCCCCAGCATTTT
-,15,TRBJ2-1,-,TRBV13,CASSLVPRGDNEQFF,TGTGCCAGCAGCTTAGTCCCCAGGGGAGACAATGAGCAGTTCTTC
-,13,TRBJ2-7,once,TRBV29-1,CSVELVRSYEQYF,TGCAGCGTTGAATTAGTCCGCAGCTACGAGCAGTACTTC
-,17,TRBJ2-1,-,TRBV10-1,CAPAGPGAPLGYNEQFF,TGCGCCCCAGCAGGCCCCGGAGCGCCCCTCGGGTACAATGAGCAGTTCTTC
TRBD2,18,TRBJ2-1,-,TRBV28,CASSSPTSGRAGGNEQFF,TGTGCCAGCAGTTCCCCGACTAGCGGGAGGGCCGGGGGCAATGAGCAGTTCTTC
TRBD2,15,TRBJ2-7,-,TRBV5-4,CASSPRGSGVYEQYF,TGTGCCAGCAGCCCCCGTGGTAGCGGGGTCTACGAGCAGTACTTC
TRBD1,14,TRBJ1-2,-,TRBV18,CASSPPDRVWGYTF,TGTGCCAGCTCACCACCGGACAGGGTCTGGGGCTACACCTTC
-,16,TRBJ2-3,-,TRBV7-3,CASSQGLGTIGDTQYF,TGTGCCAGCAGCCAGGGGTTAGGGACCATCGGAGATACGCAGTATTTT
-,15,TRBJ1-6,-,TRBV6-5,CASSWGGLSNSPLHF,TGTGCCAGCAGTTGGGGGGGTTTGAGTAATTCACCCCTCCACTTT
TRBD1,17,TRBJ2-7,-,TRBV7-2,CASSLAGPGRGSDEQYF,TGTGCCAGCAGCTTAGCCGGGCCAGGCAGGGGGAGCGATGAGCAGTACTTC
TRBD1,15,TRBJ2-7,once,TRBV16,CASSSQGGSTYEQYF,TGTGCCAGCAGCTCACAGGGGGGATCAACCTACGAGCAGTACTTC
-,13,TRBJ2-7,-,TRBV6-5,CASSYGSTYEQYF,TGTGCCAGCAGTTACGGCAGTACCTACGAGCAGTACTTC
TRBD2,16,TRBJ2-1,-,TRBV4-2,CASSQLLANSYNEQFF,TGTGCCAGCAGCCAGTTACTAGCGAACTCCTACAATGAGCAGTTCTTC
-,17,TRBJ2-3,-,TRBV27,CASSLYKLGWSRDTQYF,TGTGCCAGCAGTTTATACAAACTAGGTTGGAGTAGAGATACGCAGTATTTT
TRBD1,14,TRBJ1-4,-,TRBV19,CASSFGQGNEKLFF,TGTGCCAGTAGTTTCGGACAGGGAAATGAAAAACTGTTTTTT
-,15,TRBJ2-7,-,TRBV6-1,CASSEAETVRYEQYF,TGTGCCAGCAGTGAAGCGGAGACAGTACGATACGAGCAGTACTTC
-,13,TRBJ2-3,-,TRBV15,CATSRVRWDTQYF,TGTGCCACCAGCAGAGTAAGGTGGGATACGCAGTATTTT
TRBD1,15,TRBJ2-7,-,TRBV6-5,CASSTASTGRREQYF,TGTGCCAGCAGTACCGCTTCGACAGGGCGCCGGGAGCAGTACTTC
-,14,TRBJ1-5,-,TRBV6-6,CASSHNREGQPQHF,TGTGCCAGCAGTCATAACAGGGAGGGTCAGCCCCAGCATTTT
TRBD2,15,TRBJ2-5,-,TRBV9,CASNLGRGPQETQYF,TGTGCCAGCAACCTAGGGAGGGGCCCACAAGAGACCCAGTACTTC
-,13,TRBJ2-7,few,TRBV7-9,CASSLARGHEQYF,TGTGCCAGCAGCTTAGCACGGGGGCACGAGCAGTACTTC
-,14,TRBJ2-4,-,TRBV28,CASSLMRGKNIQYF,TGTGCCAGCAGCCTGATGCGGGGCAAAAACATTCAGTACTTC
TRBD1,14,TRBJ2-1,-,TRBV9,CASSTQTGFNEQFF,TGTGCCAGCAGCACTCAGACAGGGTTCAATGAGCAGTTCTTC
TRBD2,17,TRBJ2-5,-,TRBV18,CASSPPGTSGGQETQYF,TGTGCCAGCTCACCACCGGGGACTAGCGGGGGGCAAGAGACCCAGTACTTC
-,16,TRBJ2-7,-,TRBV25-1,CASSEYGGHLSYEQYF,TGTGCCAGCAGTGAATATGGGGGACACCTCTCCTACGAGCAGTACTTC
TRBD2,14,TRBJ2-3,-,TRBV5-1,CASSPLAGTDTQYF,TGCGCCAGCAGCCCATTAGCGGGGACGGATACGCAGTATTTT
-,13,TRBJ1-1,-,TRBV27,CASSLDLNTEAFF,TGTGCCAGCAGTTTAGACTTGAACACTGAAGCTTTCTTT
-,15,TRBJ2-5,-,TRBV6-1,CASSSSVLAGETQYF,TGTGCCAGCAGCTCCTCGGTATTGGCGGGAGAGACCCAGTACTTC
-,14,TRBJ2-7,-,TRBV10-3,CAISDLGGAGEQYF,TGTGCCATCAGTGACCTCGGGGGCGCAGGCGAGCAGTACTTC
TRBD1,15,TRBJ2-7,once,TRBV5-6,CASSLALGTGREQYF,TGTGCCAGCAGCTTGGCCTTGGGGACAGGGCGCGAGCAGTACTTC
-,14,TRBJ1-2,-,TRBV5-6,CASSLGRPPYGYTF,TGTGCCAGCAGCTTGGGCAGGCCCCCGTATGGCTACACCTTC